Listed below are T cell receptor beta chains from one sample, sequenced in a study of blood T cell repertoires in COVID-19. Assay: immunoSEQ multiplex PCR; the TCRdb copy retains only in-frame clones and omits some. The repertoire holds some 110,000 clones, roughly nine tenths seen once, with approximately 7.9% in the top ten. The source material was peripheral blood. All receptors derive from a man between 65 and 85 years old who had recovered from COVID-19. Each CDR3 is given with its conserved first and last residue. The D gene is left open where the match is weak. Not all rows give a size; the values are once, few, many and, for expanded clones, a class.

v_gene,abundance,d_gene,j_gene,CDR3nt,CDR3aa
TRBV28,-,-,TRBJ1-2,TGTGCCAGCAGATCCGACAGACCTGGCTACACCTTC,CASRSDRPGYTF
TRBV11-2,once,TRBD2,TRBJ2-1,TGTGCCAGCAGCCCGAGACTAGCGGGCCTGGTCCATGAGCAGTTCTTC,CASSPRLAGLVHEQFF
TRBV9,-,TRBD1,TRBJ1-4,TGTGCCAGCAGCCTACAGGGGGGAACATTTGAAAAACTGTTTTTT,CASSLQGGTFEKLFF
TRBV7-9,-,-,TRBJ2-2,TGTGCCAGCAGCCGGGACTCGAACACCGGGGAGCTGTTTTTT,CASSRDSNTGELFF
TRBV5-1,-,TRBD1,TRBJ1-2,TGCGCCAGCAGCTTGGGGGGACAGGTCGGCTACACCTTC,CASSLGGQVGYTF
TRBV7-9,-,TRBD2,TRBJ2-2,TGTGCCAGCAGCTTGAAAGCGGGAGCCGGCACCGGGGAGCTGTTTTTT,CASSLKAGAGTGELFF
TRBV7-2,once,TRBD1,TRBJ2-7,TGTGCCAGCAGCCATTATGCCGGGACAGGGACTGAGTACTTC,CASSHYAGTGTEYF
TRBV28,few,TRBD1,TRBJ1-6,TGTGCCAGCAGTTTAGGCGGGACAGGGGGTATTTCACCCCTCCACTTT,CASSLGGTGGISPLHF
TRBV2,once,-,TRBJ1-1,TGTGCCAGCACAATCGAGGGGAACACTGAAGCTTTCTTT,CASTIEGNTEAFF
TRBV2,-,TRBD1,TRBJ1-2,TGTGCCAGCAGTGCCCGGGACAGCAGCTATGGCTACACCTTC,CASSARDSSYGYTF
TRBV5-1,-,TRBD1,TRBJ2-1,TGCGCCAGCAGCATCGGGACAGGACCTTACAATGAGCAGTTCTTC,CASSIGTGPYNEQFF
TRBV3-1/TRBV3-2,once,-,TRBJ2-7,TGTGCCAGCAGTCAGGGGAGCGGCGAGCAGTACTTC,CASSQGSGEQYF
TRBV7-2,-,TRBD1,TRBJ1-2,TGTGCCAGCAGCTTTGATGGGGCAGGGGGTGGCTACACCTTC,CASSFDGAGGGYTF
TRBV2,-,TRBD1,TRBJ2-5,TGTGCCAGCAGTGGCCGGTTGGGACAGACGTACCAAGAGACCCAGTACTTC,CASSGRLGQTYQETQYF
TRBV7-9,-,-,TRBJ1-2,TGTGCCAGCAGCTTATTCCAGGGTGGAGGCTACACCTTC,CASSLFQGGGYTF
TRBV28,-,TRBD1,TRBJ1-1,TGTGCCAGCAGTCTTGGGGACAGGGTCGGAGCTGAAGCTTTCTTT,CASSLGDRVGAEAFF
TRBV12-3/TRBV12-4,-,-,TRBJ1-5,TGTGCCAGCGCACAGGGCCTATCAATGCATTTT,CASAQGLSMHF
TRBV5-5,once,TRBD2,TRBJ2-7,TGTGCCAGCAGCTTGGGGGAGGGTCTGGCCGAGCAGTACTTC,CASSLGEGLAEQYF
TRBV2,-,TRBD2,TRBJ2-2,TGTGCCAGCAGTCGAGAGCGGGGAGACACCGGGGAGCTGTTTTTT,CASSRERGDTGELFF
TRBV6-5,-,-,TRBJ1-5,TGTGCCACCGCTTGGCAGGGCAATCAGCCCCAGCATTTT,CATAWQGNQPQHF
TRBV27,once,TRBD1,TRBJ1-5,TGTGCCAGCAGTTTACATTCTTTACAGGGGAGACAGCCCCAGCATTTT,CASSLHSLQGRQPQHF
TRBV5-5,-,-,TRBJ2-1,TGTGCCAGCAGCTTGGTGGCGGGGAGCAATGAGCAGTTCTTC,CASSLVAGSNEQFF
TRBV25-1,-,-,TRBJ2-3,TGTGCCAGCAGTGAAGCGGTTGGCACAGATACGCAGTATTTT,CASSEAVGTDTQYF
TRBV7-9,-,TRBD2,TRBJ2-5,TGTGCCAGCAGCACCCCTAGCGGCCAAGAGACCCAGTACTTC,CASSTPSGQETQYF
TRBV6-6,-,-,TRBJ2-7,TGTGCCAGCAGTTTACAGGGCTACGAGCAGTACTTC,CASSLQGYEQYF
TRBV2,-,-,TRBJ2-7,TGTGCCAGCAGTGAATGGCCACAGAACTCCTACGAGCAGTACTTC,CASSEWPQNSYEQYF
TRBV27,-,TRBD2,TRBJ2-3,TGTGCCAGCAGGACCAGACGAGCGGGAAGCACAGATACGCAGTATTTT,CASRTRRAGSTDTQYF
TRBV6-5,-,-,TRBJ2-2,TGTGCCAGCAGTCGAGCGGGTCTTAACACCGGGGAGCTGTTTTTT,CASSRAGLNTGELFF
TRBV28,-,TRBD1,TRBJ1-4,TGTGCCAGCAGTTCGACAGGGGAGAAAACTAATGAAAAACTGTTTTTT,CASSSTGEKTNEKLFF